This TCR beta chain was sequenced in a study of T cell responses to AZD1222 COVID-19 vaccine (dated by TCRdb to the early 2020s). As for the study more broadly: AZD1222 recipients with second doses at about 4 weeks or about 12 weeks were pooled, because spike-specific TCR depth and breadth did not differ between schedules. TCR sequencing covered approximately 230 trial participants: nearly 210 given two doses of AZD1222 and some 25 given two doses of MenACWY control vaccine. Enrollment into the trials was organized by age into subgroups of 18-55, 56-69 and 70-plus years, and those subgroups contained roughly 150, 30 and 60 TCR-sequenced participants, respectively.

General conclusions and limits of the study: Because no day 14 peak-response samples were available, repertoires were characterized only after the peak T cell response. A significant rise in spike-specific TCR breadth and depth was observed after two AZD1222 doses relative to day 0 and relative to MenACWY recipients. In the small 56-69-year group, the increase in depth fell short of significance, most likely because of low power. The vaccine-associated CD4 TCRs covered the entire spike protein, and the dominant responses fell in regions 160-218 and 743-854. Most participants were white British and females outnumbered males, and the authors suggested that clonal diversity may have been underestimated. Conclusions about previously exposed vaccinees are limited because only six or seven AZD1222 recipients were SARS-CoV-2 seropositive at baseline. Nearly half of unique spike-specific TCRs reportedly recognized epitopes outside regions mutated in the B.1.351 and B.1.1.7 variants.

The CDR3 regions of human TCRbeta chains were analyzed by immunosequencing. As for how the authors treated the data: TCRs in the repertoires were matched against a reference library of SARS-CoV-2-specific TCRs that had been generated with the MIRA antigen-specificity platform. Breadth meant the fraction of unique TCRs that were SARS-CoV-2-associated, whereas depth meant the fraction of total T cells that were SARS-CoV-2-associated. Using the MIRA data, each spike-specific TCR was mapped to the spike region that the TCR reacts to and placed in a CD4 or CD8 class. Log10-transformed breadth and depth values were compared by one-way ANOVA with Sidak's multiple comparisons tests. In TCRdb, the immuneACCESS table is reduced to in-frame sequences with V and J assigned. These tables do not hold every clone; where another copy was compared, an unresolved V gene accounts for under half, and the others remain unexplained. For V, J and clone size, that table is used; D and trimming come from the DNA. In this sample the table shows under 200,000 clones, approximately 95% of which occur a single time. The ten most abundant clones make up 3.9% of the sample.

The sample's time point, from its label and the paper: baseline before first vaccination. Samples from vaccinated people were obtained from the UK trials COV001 and COV002, which included a single-blind randomized controlled phase 2/3 trial of AZD1222 (ChAdOx1 nCoV-19) in healthy adults. Trial participant PBMC samples were collected at day 0 and day 28 after the second dose for TCRbeta chain sequencing. The germline V gene supplies CDR1 SGHVS and CDR2 FQNEAQ. At the junction V is shortened by 0 bases and J by 3 bases; bases outside the gene matches: 4. The CDR3 covers 16 residues, taking in both the cysteine and the phenylalanine. Only the CDR3 DNA stays, 48 bases, in frame from base 1. Comment on this clone: The clone's antigen remains unknown. No base quality information exists; no much larger clone differs at one position.

The V gene is TRBV7-8 and the J gene is TRBJ1-4; TRBD1 fits 7 bases in the junction. This material consisted of peripheral blood, taken on day 0 of AZD1222 vaccination. The source of this sequence is an adult in good health. The nucleotide sequence is given as TGTGCCAGCAGCTTAGCTTGGGGGACAGCTAATGAAAAACTGTTTTTT. It translates to CASSLAWGTANEKLFF.